This TCR beta chain is drawn from a study of vaccination effects on CD4 cells after COVID-19. Study-level background: They grew under 2.5 million PBMC in each well, adding approximately 10 IU/ml IL-2 and about 10 ug/ml peptides. Study-wide findings and caveats: Substantial clonal contraction characterized both infection- and vaccine-induced clones late after vaccination.

Researchers isolated CD4+ T cells once about eleven days of culture had elapsed. Recipients of the vaccine had no prior SARS-CoV-2 infection and negative nucleocapsid antibodies. Both day 3 and day 7 saw half the medium replaced with IL-2 medium. This clone came up once. Antigen specificity is unknown. The CDR3 is made up of 15 amino acids. The V end lost 7 bases, the J end lost 0 bases, and 14 bases lay between the germline ends. Germline CDR1 is SGHRS and CDR2 is YFSETQ. Data came from immunoSEQ multiplex PCR; TCRdb stores just in-frame clones and leaves some out. The sample carries about 48,000 clones, 55% to 75% recorded once.

The sequence derives from a human donor who received a COVID-19 vaccine. Specimen: CD4+ T cells from PBMCs cultured without peptide, collected before COVID-19 vaccination. The V and J genes are TRBV5-1 and TRBJ1-3, with a possible D match to TRBD1 (5 bases). The CDR3 DNA reads TGCGCCAGCTCGTGGGGCGGAAACTCTGGAAACACCATATATTTT. It translates to CASSWGGNSGNTIYF.